This T cell receptor (beta chain) was profiled in a study of T-cell reconstitution after alpha-beta-depleted transplantation in children. General study points: Several hundred rapidly expanded clones from non-depleted graft cells reportedly supplied alpha-beta T cells about two months post-transplant. At one year after transplant, newly produced T cells mostly accounted for T-cell counts and diversity. Surviving recipient T cells and thymic progenitors accounted for the high day-60 TCRbeta diversity observed in some patients.

The sample holds a few counts of this clonotype. Its antigen is currently unknown. Trimming removed 4 bases at V and 2 bases at J, with 3 bases between. This CDR3 has 12 residues. Germline CDR1 and CDR2: SQVTM and ANQGSEA. The TCRbeta library was prepared with unique molecular identifiers. TCRdb ran MiXCR on the PCR reads and lists one entry per CDR3 protein. This table holds 530,000 or so distinct CDR3 sequences, roughly 27% found once. The receptor was derived from a boy under three years old with Wiskott-Aldrich syndrome, due to receive a stem cell transplant. This sample comprised PBMCs, obtained before TCRalphabeta/CD19-depleted stem cell transplant. The chain is built from TRBV29-1 and TRBJ2-6, with D uncertain. The CDR3 nucleotides read TGCAGCGTTGGGGCTGGGGCCAACGTCCTGACTTTC. Its translation is CSVGAGANVLTF.